This T cell receptor (beta chain) stems from a study of Tregs in tolerant kidney transplant recipients. Assay: immunoSEQ multiplex PCR; the TCRdb copy retains only in-frame clones and omits some. The sample consists of 81,000 or so clones, 91% of them appearing once. Mixed chimerism was transient after nonmyeloablative marrow transplants from related graft donors. The TCR comes from a human patient who received a combined kidney and bone marrow transplant. Some T cells could come from the graft donor. The sequenced sample was CD4+ T cells from blood (PBMCs), obtained 24 months after the transplant.

DNA for the CDR3: TGTGCCACCAGCAGAGACCACGGGAGACCTCCGATCTCCTACGAGCAGTACTTC. Its translation: CATSRDHGRPPISYEQYF. The V and J genes are TRBV15 and TRBJ2-7, with TRBD2 as a possible D gene (6 bases). Trimming took off 0 bases at V and 0 bases at J, with 18 bases between the two ends. The CDR3 length is 18 residues. Germline CDR1 and CDR2: LNHNV and YYDKDF (reference sequence). The whole variable domain, remainder taken from reference TRBV15 and TRBJ2-7, is DAMVIQNPRYQVTQFGKPVTLSCSQTLNHNVMYWYQQKSSQAPKLLFHYYDKDFNNEADTPDNFQSRRPNTSFCFLDIRSPGLGDTAMYLCATSRDHGRPPISYEQYFGPGTRLTVT.